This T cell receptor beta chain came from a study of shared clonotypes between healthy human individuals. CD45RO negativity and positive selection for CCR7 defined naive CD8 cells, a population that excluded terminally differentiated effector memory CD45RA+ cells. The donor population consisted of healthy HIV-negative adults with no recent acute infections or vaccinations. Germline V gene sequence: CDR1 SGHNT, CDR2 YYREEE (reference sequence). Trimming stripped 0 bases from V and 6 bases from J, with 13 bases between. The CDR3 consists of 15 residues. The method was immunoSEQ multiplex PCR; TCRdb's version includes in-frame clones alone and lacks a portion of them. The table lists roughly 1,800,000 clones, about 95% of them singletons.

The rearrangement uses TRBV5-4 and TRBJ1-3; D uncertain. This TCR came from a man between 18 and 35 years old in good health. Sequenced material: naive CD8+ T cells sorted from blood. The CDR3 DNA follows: TGTGCCAGCAGCTTGGACCGTAGTCAGTTAAACACCATATATTTT. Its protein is CASSLDRSQLNTIYF.